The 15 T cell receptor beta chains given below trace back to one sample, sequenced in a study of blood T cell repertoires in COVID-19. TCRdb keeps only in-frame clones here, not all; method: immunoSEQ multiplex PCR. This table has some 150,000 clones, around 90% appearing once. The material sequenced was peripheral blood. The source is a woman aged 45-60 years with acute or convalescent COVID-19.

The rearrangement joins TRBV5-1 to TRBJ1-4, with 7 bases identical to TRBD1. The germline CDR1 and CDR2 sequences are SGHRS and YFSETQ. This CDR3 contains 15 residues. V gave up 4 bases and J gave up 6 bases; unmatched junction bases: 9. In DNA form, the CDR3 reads TGCGCCAGCAGCGCAAGGGGGCGCAAGGATGAAAAACTGTTTTTT. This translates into CASSARGRKDEKLFF.

The CDR3 protein is CASSLDGDTEAFF. The CDR3 nucleotides read TGTGCCAGCAGTCTGGACGGGGACACTGAAGCTTTCTTT. This chain connects TRBV6-4 to TRBJ1-1; D is unclear. The CDR3 extends over 13 amino acids. V shed 5 bases and J shed 3 bases, with 10 bases lying between them. Germline values: CDR1 MRHNA, CDR2 SNTAGT.

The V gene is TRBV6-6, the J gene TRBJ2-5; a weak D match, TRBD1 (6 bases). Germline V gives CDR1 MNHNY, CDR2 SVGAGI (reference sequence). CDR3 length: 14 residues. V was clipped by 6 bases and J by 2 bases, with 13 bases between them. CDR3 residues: CASRRTGQQETQYF. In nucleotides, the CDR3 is TGTGCCAGCAGAAGGACTGGACAGCAAGAGACCCAGTACTTC.

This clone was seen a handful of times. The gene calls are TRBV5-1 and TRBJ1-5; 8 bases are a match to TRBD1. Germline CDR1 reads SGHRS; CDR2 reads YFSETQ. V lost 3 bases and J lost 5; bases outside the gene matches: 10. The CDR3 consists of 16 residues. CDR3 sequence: CASSCPRTGQYQPQHF. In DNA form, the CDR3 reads TGCGCCAGCAGCTGCCCTCGGACAGGGCAATATCAGCCCCAGCATTTT.

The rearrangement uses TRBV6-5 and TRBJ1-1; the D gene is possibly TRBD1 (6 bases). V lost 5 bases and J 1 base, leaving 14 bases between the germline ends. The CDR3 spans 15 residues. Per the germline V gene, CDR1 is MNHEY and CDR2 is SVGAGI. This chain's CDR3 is CASSPRGGANTEAFF. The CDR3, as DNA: TGTGCCAGCAGTCCCCGAGGGGGGGCGAACACTGAAGCTTTCTTT.

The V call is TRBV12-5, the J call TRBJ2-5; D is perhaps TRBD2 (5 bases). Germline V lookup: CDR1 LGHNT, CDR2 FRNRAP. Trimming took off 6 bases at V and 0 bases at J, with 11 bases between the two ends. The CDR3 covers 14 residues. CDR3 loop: CASGLGEYQETQYF. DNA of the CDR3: TGTGCTAGTGGCCTCGGGGAGTACCAAGAGACCCAGTACTTC.

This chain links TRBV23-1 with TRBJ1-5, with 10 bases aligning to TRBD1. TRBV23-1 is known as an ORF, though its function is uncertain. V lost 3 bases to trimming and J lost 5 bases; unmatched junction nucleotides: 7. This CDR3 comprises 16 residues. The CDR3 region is CASSQGDRGQHQPQHF. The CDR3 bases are TGCGCCAGCAGTCAGGGGGACAGGGGCCAGCATCAGCCCCAGCATTTT.

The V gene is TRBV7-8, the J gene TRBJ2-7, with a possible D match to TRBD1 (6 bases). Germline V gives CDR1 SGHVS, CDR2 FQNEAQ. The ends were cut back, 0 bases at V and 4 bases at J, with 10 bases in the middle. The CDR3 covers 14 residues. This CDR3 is CASSLAGQGYEQYF. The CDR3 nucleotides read TGTGCCAGCAGCTTAGCGGGGCAGGGGTACGAGCAGTACTTC.

DNA of the CDR3: TGTGCCAGCAGTGCAGGGGCTGGAAACACCATATATTTT. This codes for CASSAGAGNTIYF. This rearrangement joins TRBV2 to TRBJ1-3; D might be TRBD1 (6 bases). The germline V and J ends were trimmed by 4 bases and 2 bases, with 6 bases remaining between them. The CDR3 covers 13 residues. In germline, CDR1 is SNHLY, CDR2 FYNNEI. The variable domain in full, completed from reference TRBV2 and TRBJ1-3, reads EPEVTQTPSHQVTQMGQEVILRCVPISNHLYFYWYRQILGQKVEFLVSFYNNEISEKSEIFDDQFSVERPDGSNFTLKIRSTKLEDSAMYFCASSAGAGNTIYFGEGSWLTVV.

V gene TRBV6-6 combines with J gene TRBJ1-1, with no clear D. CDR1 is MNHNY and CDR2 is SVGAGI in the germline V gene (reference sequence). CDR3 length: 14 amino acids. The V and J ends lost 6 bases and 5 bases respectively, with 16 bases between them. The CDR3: CASSPLSGETEAFF. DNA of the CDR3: TGTGCCAGCAGCCCATTATCCGGGGAGACTGAAGCTTTCTTT.

The CDR3 sequence is CTSSRNRDNEKLFF. The DNA for the CDR3 is TGCACCAGCAGCCGAAACAGAGATAATGAAAAACTGTTTTTT. The rearrangement joins TRBV1 to TRBJ1-4; the DNA was not used to check the table's D call, TRBD1. TRBV1 is a pseudogene segment. The CDR3 is 14 amino acids.

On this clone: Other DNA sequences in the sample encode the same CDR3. This chain's CDR3 is CASSAGYGYTF. CDR3 DNA: TGTGCCAGCAGTGCAGGTTATGGCTACACCTTC. The J gene is TRBJ1-2, the V gene TRBV2, with D unresolved. Germline CDR1 is SNHLY and CDR2 is FYNNEI. This CDR3 comprises 11 residues. The ends were cut back, 4 bases at V and 5 bases at J, with 5 bases in the middle.

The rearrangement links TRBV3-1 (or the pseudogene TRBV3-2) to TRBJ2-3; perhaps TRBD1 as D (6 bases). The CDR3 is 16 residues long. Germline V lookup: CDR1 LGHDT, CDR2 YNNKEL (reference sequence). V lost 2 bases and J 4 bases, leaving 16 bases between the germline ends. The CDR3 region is CASSQTMGAASDTQYF. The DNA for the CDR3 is TGTGCCAGCAGCCAAACCATGGGGGCAGCATCAGATACGCAGTATTTT.

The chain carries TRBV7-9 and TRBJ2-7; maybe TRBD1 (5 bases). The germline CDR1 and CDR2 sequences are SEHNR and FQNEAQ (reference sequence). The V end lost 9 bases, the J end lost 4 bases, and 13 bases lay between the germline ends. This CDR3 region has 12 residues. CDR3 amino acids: CASETEEYEQYF. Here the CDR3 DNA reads TGTGCCAGTGAGACAGAAGAGTACGAGCAGTACTTC.

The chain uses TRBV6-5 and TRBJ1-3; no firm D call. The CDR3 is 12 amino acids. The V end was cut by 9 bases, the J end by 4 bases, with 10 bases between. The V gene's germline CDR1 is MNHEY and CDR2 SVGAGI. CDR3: CASLGRGNTIYF. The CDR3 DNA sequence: TGTGCCAGTTTGGGCCGGGGAAACACCATATATTTT.